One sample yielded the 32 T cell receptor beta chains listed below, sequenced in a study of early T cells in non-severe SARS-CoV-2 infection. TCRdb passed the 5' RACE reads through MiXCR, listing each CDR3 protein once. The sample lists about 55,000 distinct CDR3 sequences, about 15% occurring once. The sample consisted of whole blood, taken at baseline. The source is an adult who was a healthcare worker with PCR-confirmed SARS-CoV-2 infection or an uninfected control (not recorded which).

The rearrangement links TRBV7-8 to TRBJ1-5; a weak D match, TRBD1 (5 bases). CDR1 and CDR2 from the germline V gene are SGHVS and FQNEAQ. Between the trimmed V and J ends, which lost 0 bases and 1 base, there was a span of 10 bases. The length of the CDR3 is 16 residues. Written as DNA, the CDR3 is TGTGCCAGCAGCTTAGCGGGGGGGAACAGCAATCAGCCCCAGCATTTT. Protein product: CASSLAGGNSNQPQHF.

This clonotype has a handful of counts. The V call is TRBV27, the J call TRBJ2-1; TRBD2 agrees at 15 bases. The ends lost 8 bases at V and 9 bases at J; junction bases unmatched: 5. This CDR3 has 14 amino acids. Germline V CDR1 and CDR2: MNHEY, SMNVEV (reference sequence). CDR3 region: CASRGLAGGAEQFF. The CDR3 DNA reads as TGTGCCAGCCGCGGACTAGCGGGAGGGGCTGAGCAGTTCTTC.

CDR3 in DNA: TGTGCCACCAGTTCCCTGGGGGCGGGCACAGATACGCAGTATTTT. It is translated as CATSSLGAGTDTQYF. The chain has TRBV24-1 and TRBJ2-3, with D possibly TRBD1 on 6 matching bases. Germline V CDR1 and CDR2: KGHDR, SFDVKD. There are 15 residues in the CDR3. The V and J ends lost 6 bases and 1 base respectively, with 13 bases between them.

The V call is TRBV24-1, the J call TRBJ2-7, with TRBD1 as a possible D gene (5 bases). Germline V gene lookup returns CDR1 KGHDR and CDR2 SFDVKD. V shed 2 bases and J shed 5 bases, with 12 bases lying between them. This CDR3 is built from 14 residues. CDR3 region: CATSDSGFVDEQYF. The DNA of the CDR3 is TGTGCCACCAGTGATTCAGGGTTTGTGGACGAGCAGTACTTC.

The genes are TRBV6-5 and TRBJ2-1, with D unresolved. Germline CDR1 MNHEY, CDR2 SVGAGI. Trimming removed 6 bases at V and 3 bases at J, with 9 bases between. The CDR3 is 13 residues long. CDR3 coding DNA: TGTGCCAGCAGGTCGGACGTCTACAATGAGCAGTTCTTC. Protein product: CASRSDVYNEQFF.

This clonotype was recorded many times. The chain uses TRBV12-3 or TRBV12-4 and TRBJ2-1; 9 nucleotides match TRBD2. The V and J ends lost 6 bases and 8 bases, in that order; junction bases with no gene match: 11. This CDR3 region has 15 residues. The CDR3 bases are TGTGCCAGCAGCTCAAATTTAGCGGGAGCGGATGAGCAGTTCTTC. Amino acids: CASSSNLAGADEQFF.

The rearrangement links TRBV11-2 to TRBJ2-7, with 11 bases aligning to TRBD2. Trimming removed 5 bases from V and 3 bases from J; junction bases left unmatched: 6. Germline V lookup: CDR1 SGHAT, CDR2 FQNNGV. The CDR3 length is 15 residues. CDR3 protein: CASSPGGLAVYEQYF. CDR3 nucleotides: TGTGCCAGCAGCCCAGGGGGACTAGCGGTCTACGAGCAGTACTTC. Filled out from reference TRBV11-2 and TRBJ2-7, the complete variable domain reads EAGVAQSPRYKIIEKRQSVAFWCNPISGHATLYWYQQILGQGPKLLIQFQNNGVVDDSQLPKDRFSAERLKGVDSTLKIQPAKLEDSAVYLCASSPGGLAVYEQYFGPGTRLTVT.

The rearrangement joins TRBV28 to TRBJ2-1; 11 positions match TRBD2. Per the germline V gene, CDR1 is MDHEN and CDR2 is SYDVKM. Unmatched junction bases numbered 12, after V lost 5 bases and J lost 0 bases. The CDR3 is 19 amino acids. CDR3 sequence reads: CASSPAGLAVGGSYNEQFF. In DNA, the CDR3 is TGTGCCAGCAGTCCCGCGGGACTAGCGGTAGGGGGCTCCTACAATGAGCAGTTCTTC.

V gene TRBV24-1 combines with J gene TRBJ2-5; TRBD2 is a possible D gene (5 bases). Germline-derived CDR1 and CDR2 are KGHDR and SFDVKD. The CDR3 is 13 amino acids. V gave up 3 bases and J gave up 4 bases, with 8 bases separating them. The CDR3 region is CATSDVGGETQYF. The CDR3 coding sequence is TGTGCCACCAGTGATGTCGGAGGAGAGACCCAGTACTTC.

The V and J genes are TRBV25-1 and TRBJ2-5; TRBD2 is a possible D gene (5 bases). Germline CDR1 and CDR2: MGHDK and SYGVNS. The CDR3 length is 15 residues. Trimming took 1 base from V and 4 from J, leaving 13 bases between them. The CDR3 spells CASSESILRGETQYF. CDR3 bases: TGTGCCAGCAGTGAATCGATTTTACGGGGAGAGACCCAGTACTTC.

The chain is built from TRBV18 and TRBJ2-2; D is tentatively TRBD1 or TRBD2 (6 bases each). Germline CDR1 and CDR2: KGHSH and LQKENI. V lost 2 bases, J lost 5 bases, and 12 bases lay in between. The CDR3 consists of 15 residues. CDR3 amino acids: CASSPAGGLTGELFF. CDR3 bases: TGTGCCAGCTCACCAGCCGGGGGCCTGACCGGGGAGCTGTTTTTT.

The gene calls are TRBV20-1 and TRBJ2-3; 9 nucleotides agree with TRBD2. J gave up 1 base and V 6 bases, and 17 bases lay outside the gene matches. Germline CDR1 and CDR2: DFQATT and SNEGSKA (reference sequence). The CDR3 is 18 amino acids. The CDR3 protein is CSARGGLREGRGTDTQYF. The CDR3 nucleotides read TGCAGTGCCCGTGGTGGTCTGCGGGAGGGCCGAGGCACAGATACGCAGTATTTT.

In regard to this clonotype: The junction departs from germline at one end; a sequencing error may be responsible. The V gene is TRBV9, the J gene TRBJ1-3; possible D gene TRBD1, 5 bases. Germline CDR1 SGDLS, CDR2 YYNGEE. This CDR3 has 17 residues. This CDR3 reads CASSYIPAGISGNTIYF. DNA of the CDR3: TGTGCCAGCAGCTATATACCTGCAGGGATTTCTGGAAACACCATATATTTC. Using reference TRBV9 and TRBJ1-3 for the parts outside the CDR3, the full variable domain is DSGVTQTPKHLITATGQRVTLRCSPRSGDLSVYWYQQSLDQGLQFLIQYYNGEERAKGNILERFSAQQFPDLHSELNLSSLELGDSALYFCASSYIPAGISGNTIYFGEGSWLTVV.

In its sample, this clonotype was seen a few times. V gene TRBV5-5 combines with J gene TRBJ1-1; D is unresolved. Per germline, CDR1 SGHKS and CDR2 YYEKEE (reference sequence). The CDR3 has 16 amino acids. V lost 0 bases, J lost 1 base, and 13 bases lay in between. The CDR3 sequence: CASSLVPGRKNTEAFF. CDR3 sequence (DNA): TGTGCCAGCAGCTTGGTACCTGGACGGAAGAACACTGAAGCTTTCTTT.

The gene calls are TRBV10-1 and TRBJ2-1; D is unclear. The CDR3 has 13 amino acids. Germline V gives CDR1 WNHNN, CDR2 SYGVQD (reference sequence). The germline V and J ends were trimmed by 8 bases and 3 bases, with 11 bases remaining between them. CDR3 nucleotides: TGCGCCAGCGCCGGGCCCCTCTACAATGAGCAGTTCTTC. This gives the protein CASAGPLYNEQFF.

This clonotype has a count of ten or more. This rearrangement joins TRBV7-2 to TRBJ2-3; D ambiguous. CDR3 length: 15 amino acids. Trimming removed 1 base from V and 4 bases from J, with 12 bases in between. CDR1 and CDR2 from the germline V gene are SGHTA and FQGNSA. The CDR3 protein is CASSLGLGWADTQYF. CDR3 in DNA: TGTGCCAGCAGCTTAGGGCTAGGATGGGCAGATACGCAGTATTTT.

CDR3 sequence reads: CASSVGVSNSYEQYF. The CDR3 DNA reads TGTGCCAGCAGCGTAGGTGTTAGCAACTCCTACGAGCAGTACTTC. The V call is TRBV9, the J call TRBJ2-7; D gene unclear. Trimming cost V 0 bases and J 0 bases, with 10 bases left between them. CDR3 size: 15 residues. CDR1 is SGDLS, CDR2 YYNGEE, per germline.

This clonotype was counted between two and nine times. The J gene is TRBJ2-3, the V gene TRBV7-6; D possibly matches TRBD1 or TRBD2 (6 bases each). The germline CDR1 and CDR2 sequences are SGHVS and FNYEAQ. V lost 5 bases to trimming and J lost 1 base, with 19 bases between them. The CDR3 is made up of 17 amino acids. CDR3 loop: CASSPRDRGTRTDTQYF. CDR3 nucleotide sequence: TGTGCCAGCAGCCCACGGGATCGGGGGACACGCACAGATACGCAGTATTTT.

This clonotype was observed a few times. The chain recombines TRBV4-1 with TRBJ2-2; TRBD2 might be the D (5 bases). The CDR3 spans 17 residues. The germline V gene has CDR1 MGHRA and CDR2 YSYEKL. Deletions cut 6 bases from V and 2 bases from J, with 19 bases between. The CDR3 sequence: CASRASEGTINTGELFF. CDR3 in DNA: TGCGCCAGCAGAGCTTCAGAGGGAACTATAAACACCGGGGAGCTGTTTTTT.

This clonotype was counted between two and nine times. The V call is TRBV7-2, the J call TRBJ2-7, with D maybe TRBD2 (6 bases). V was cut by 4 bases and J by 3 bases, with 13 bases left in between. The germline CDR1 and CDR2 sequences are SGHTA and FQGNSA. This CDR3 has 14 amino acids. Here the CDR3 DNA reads TGTGCCAGCAGCTCCTTCGGGACTCACTACGAGCAGTACTTC. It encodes CASSSFGTHYEQYF. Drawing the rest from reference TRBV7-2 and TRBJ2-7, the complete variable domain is GAGVSQSPSNKVTEKGKDVELRCDPISGHTALYWYRQSLGQGLEFLIYFQGNSAPDKSGLPSDRFSAERTGGSVSTLTIQRTQQEDSAVYLCASSSFGTHYEQYFGPGTRLTVT.

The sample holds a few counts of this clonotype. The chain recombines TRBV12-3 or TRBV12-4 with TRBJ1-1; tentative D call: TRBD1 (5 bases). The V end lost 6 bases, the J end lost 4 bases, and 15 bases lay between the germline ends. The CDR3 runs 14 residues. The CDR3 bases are TGTGCCAGCAGGGGGCGGGTGTTGACCACTGAAGCTTTCTTT. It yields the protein CASRGRVLTTEAFF.

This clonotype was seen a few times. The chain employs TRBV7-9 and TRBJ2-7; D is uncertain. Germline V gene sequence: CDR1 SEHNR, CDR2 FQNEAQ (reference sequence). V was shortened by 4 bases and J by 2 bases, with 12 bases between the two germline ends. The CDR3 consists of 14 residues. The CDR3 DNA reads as TGTGCCAGCAGCTCGTCTATGGGAACCTACGAGCAGTACTTC. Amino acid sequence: CASSSSMGTYEQYF.

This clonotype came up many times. The CDR3 bases are TGTGCCAGCAGCTCCCAACCGGGACTAGTAAACGAGCAGTTCTTC. This gives the protein CASSSQPGLVNEQFF. The J gene is TRBJ2-1, the V gene TRBV7-6, with 8 bases matching TRBD2. The CDR3 totals 15 residues. Germline lookup yields CDR1 SGHVS and CDR2 FNYEAQ. The junction had 12 bases not matched to a gene; V was cut back by 4 bases and J by 10 bases.

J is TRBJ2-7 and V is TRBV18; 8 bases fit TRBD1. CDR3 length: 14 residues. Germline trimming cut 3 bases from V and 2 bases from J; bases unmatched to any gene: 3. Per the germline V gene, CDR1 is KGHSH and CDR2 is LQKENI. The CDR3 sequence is CASSPTGGPYEQYF. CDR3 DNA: TGTGCCAGCTCACCTACAGGGGGACCCTACGAGCAGTACTTC. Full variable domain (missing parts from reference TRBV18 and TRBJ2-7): NAGVMQNPRHLVRRRGQEARLRCSPMKGHSHVYWYRQLPEEGLKFMVYLQKENIIDESGMPKERFSAEFPKEGPSILRIQQVVRGDSAAYFCASSPTGGPYEQYFGPGTRLTVT.

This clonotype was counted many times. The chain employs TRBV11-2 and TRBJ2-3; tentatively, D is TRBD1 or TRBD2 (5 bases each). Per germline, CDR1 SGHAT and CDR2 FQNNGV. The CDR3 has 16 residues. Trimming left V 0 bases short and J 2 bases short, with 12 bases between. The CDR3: CASSLDRGRTTDTQYF. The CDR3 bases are TGTGCCAGCAGCTTAGATCGGGGCCGAACCACAGATACGCAGTATTTT.

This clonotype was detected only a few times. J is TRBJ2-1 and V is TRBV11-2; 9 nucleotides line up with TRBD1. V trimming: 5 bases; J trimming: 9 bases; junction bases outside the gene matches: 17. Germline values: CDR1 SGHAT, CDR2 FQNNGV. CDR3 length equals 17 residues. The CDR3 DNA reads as TGTGCCAGCAGCCCCGAACCCGGGACAGGGATCCTAGGTGAGCAGTTCTTC. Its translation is CASSPEPGTGILGEQFF.

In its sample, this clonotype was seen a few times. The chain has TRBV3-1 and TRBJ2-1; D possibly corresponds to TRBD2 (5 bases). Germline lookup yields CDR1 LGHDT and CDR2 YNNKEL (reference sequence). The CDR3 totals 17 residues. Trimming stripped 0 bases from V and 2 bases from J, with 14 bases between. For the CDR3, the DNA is TGTGCCAGCAGCCAAGACTATCGGACTGACACCTACAATGAGCAGTTCTTC. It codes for CASSQDYRTDTYNEQFF.

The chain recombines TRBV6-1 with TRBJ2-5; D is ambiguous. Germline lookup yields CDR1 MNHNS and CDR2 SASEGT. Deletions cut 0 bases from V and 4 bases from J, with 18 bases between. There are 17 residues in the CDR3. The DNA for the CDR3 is TGTGCCAGCAGTGAAGCATTGAGAGCCAACTTAGGAGAGACCCAGTACTTC. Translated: CASSEALRANLGETQYF.

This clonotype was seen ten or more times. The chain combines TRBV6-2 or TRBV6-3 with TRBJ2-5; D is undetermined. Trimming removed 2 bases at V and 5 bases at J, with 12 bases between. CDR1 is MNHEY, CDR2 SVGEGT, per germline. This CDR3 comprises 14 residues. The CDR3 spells CASSYRLNGETQYF. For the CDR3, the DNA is TGTGCCAGCAGTTACCGGCTGAACGGGGAGACCCAGTACTTC.

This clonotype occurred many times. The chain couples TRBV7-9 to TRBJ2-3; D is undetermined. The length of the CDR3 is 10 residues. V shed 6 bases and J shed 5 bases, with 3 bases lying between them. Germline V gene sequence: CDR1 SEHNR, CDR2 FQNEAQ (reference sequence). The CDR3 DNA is TGTGCCAGCAGAGGAGATACGCAGTATTTT. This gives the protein CASRGDTQYF.

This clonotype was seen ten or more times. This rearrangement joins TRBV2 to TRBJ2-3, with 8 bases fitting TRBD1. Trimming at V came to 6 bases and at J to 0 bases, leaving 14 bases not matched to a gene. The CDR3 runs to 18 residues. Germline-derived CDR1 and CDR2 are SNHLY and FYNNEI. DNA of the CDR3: TGTGCCAGCAGAGCCCCCTCAGGGACAGGAGCTAGCACAGATACGCAGTATTTT. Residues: CASRAPSGTGASTDTQYF.

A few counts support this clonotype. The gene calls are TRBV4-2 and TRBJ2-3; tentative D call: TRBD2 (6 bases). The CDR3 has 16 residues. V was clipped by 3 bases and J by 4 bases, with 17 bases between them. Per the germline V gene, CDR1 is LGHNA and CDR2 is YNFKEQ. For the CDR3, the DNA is TGTGCCAGCAGCCAGGTCCCGGGACTTACCGCAGATACGCAGTATTTT. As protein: CASSQVPGLTADTQYF.